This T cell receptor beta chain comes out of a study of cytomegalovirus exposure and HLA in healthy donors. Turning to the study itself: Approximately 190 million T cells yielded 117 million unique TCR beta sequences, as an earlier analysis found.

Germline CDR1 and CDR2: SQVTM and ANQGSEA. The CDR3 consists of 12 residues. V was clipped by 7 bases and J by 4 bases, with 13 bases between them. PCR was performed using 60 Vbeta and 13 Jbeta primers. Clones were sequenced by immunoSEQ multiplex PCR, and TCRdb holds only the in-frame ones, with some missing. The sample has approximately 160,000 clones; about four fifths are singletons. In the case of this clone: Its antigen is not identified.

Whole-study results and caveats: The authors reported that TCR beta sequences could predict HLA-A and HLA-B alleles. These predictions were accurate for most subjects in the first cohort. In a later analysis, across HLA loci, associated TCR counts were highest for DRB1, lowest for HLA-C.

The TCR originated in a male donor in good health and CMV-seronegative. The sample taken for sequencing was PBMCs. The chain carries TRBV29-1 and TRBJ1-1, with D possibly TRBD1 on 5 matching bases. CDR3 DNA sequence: TGCAGCGCAGGGTCCATTCGCACTGAAGCTTTCTTT. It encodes CSAGSIRTEAFF.